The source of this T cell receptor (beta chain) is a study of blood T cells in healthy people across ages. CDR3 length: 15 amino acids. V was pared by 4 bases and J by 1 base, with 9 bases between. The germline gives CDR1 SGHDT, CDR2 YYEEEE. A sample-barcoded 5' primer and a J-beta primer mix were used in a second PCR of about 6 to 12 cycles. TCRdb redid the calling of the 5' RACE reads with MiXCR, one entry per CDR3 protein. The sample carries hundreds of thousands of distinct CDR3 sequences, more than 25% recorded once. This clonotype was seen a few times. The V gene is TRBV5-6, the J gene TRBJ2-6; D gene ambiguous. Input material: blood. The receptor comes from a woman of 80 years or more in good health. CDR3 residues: CASSPLRSGANVLTF. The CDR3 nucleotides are TGTGCCAGCAGCCCACTAAGGTCTGGGGCCAACGTCCTGACTTTC.